The 7 T cell receptor beta chains given below trace back to one sample, sequenced in a study of blood T cell repertoires in COVID-19. Only in-frame clones appear in the TCRdb table, and some are missing; sequencing was by immunoSEQ multiplex PCR. The table records 300,000 to 400,000 clones, about 87% of them present only once. The sample consisted of peripheral blood. The receptor source for this set is a man under 40 with COVID-19, enrolled during active disease.

V gene TRBV5-4 combines with J gene TRBJ1-6, with D maybe TRBD1 (6 bases). Trimming took off 0 bases at V and 7 bases at J, with 11 bases between the two ends. This CDR3 has 15 residues. From germline, CDR1 is SGHNT and CDR2 YYREEE (reference sequence). CDR3 bases: TGTGCCAGCAGCTTGGAGAGGGGGGGAAATTCACCCCTCCACTTT. As protein: CASSLERGGNSPLHF.

This clone has a handful of counts. The V call is TRBV27, the J call TRBJ2-7, with D possibly TRBD2 on 6 matching bases. Germline V CDR1 and CDR2: MNHEY, SMNVEV (reference sequence). CDR3 size: 16 residues. Trimming left V 1 base short and J 7 bases short, with 20 bases between. This CDR3 is CASSLFRGTLAGEQYF. CDR3 bases: TGTGCCAGCAGTTTATTCAGAGGGACTCTTGCGGGAGAGCAGTACTTC.

The rearrangement joins TRBV5-4 to TRBJ2-2; possibly TRBD1 for D (5 bases). The CDR3 runs to 16 residues. In germline, CDR1 is SGHNT, CDR2 YYREEE (reference sequence). V was shortened by 4 bases and J by 0 bases, with 13 bases between the two germline ends. As DNA, the CDR3 is TGTGCCAGCAGCCAAGGGGAATTCGCGAACACCGGGGAGCTGTTTTTT. Protein product: CASSQGEFANTGELFF.

To note about this clone: Other nucleotide sequences from this sample produce the same CDR3. Written as DNA, the CDR3 is TGCAGTGCTAGACGTGAAAAACTGTTTTTT. Its translation: CSARREKLFF. V usage is TRBV20-1 and J usage is TRBJ1-4; no reliable D call. Trimming took off 2 bases at V and 7 bases at J, with 2 bases between the two ends. There are 10 residues in the CDR3. Germline CDR1 DFQATT, CDR2 SNEGSKA (reference sequence).

The gene calls are TRBV21-1 and TRBJ1-5; the DNA was not compared with TRBD1, the D call given in the table. TRBV21-1 is an annotated pseudogene. CDR3 length: 18 amino acids. Here the CDR3 DNA reads TGTGCCAGCAGCATCGGTTTTTATCGGACAGGGGCGGTGGGGCCCCAGCATTTT. Translating gives CASSIGFYRTGAVGPQHF.

The CDR3 is CAWSVGGRGYTF. The CDR3 DNA reads as TGTGCCTGGAGTGTAGGGGGAAGAGGCTACACCTTC. The chain is built from TRBV30 and TRBJ1-2; D possibly corresponds to TRBD1 (6 bases). V was pared by 0 bases and J by 8 bases, with 10 bases between. This CDR3 is built from 12 residues. In germline, CDR1 is GTSNPN, CDR2 SVGIG (reference sequence).

The rearrangement joins TRBV5-5 to TRBJ2-7; D is perhaps TRBD2 (5 bases). Germline V gene sequence: CDR1 SGHKS, CDR2 YYEKEE (reference sequence). The CDR3 spans 17 residues. V lost 2 bases to trimming and J lost 4 bases, with 22 bases between them. The CDR3 DNA sequence: TGTGCCAGCAGCTTAGACGCGGTAGGCCTTTGGACTTACGAGCAGTACTTC. Amino acids: CASSLDAVGLWTYEQYF.